This T cell receptor beta chain was sequenced for a study of T cell responses to AZD1222 COVID-19 vaccine. Across the whole study: Pooling covered second doses at about 4 or about 12 weeks.

Libraries were prepared by immunoSEQ multiplex PCR; TCRdb keeps only in-frame clonotypes and omits some of them. Here the sample spans roughly 120,000 clones, about nine tenths being singletons. The study's findings and limits: Following two doses of AZD1222, Spike-specific TCR breadth and depth rose.

Comment on this clone: As yet, its antigen is unknown.

The specimen was peripheral blood, collected on day 0 of AZD1222 vaccination. This TCR derives from an adult in good health.

CDR3 nucleotides: TGTGCCAGCAGCTTAGATGGGGGGGGCTATAATGAGCAGTTCTTC. Translating it yields CASSLDGGGYNEQFF. V usage is TRBV11-2 and J usage is TRBJ2-1; possibly TRBD2 for D (7 bases). Germline V CDR1 and CDR2: SGHAT, FQNNGV. This CDR3 region has 15 residues. The V and J ends lost 0 bases and 7 bases respectively, with 13 bases between them. The full variable domain, rest sourced from reference TRBV11-2 and TRBJ2-1, is EAGVAQSPRYKIIEKRQSVAFWCNPISGHATLYWYQQILGQGPKLLIQFQNNGVVDDSQLPKDRFSAERLKGVDSTLKIQPAKLEDSAVYLCASSLDGGGYNEQFFGPGTRLTVL.